Shown below are 9 T cell receptor beta chains from a single sample sequenced in a study of OX40 agonist ivuxolimab in advanced cancers. The method was immunoSEQ multiplex PCR; TCRdb's version includes in-frame clones alone and lacks a portion of them. The sample includes 90,000 to 120,000 clones, approximately 90% of them seen just once. The material was CD4+ or CD8+ T cells sorted from blood, obtained in a trial of the OX40 agonist ivuxolimab. The receptors were sampled from an adult with an advanced solid tumor such as melanoma, head and neck, liver or kidney cancer.

The V and J genes are TRBV28 and TRBJ1-5; D gene ambiguous. The CDR3 extends over 19 amino acids. V lost 3 bases and J 0 bases, leaving 21 bases between the germline ends. Per the germline V gene, CDR1 is MDHEN and CDR2 is SYDVKM. DNA for the CDR3: TGTGCCAGCAGTTTCTTTTCTCGTTTGGCAGACCTTAGCAATCAGCCCCAGCATTTT. It is translated as CASSFFSRLADLSNQPQHF.

CDR3 region: CASSWRPYYNEQFF. CDR3 coding DNA: TGTGCCAGCAGTTGGAGGCCATACTACAATGAGCAGTTCTTC. The V gene is TRBV27, the J gene TRBJ2-1, with D possibly TRBD2 on 5 matching bases. This CDR3 has 14 amino acids. V gave up 4 bases and J gave up 3 bases, with 10 bases separating them. Germline-derived CDR1 and CDR2 are MNHEY and SMNVEV (reference sequence).

This clone was recorded once. The CDR3 DNA is TGTGCCAGCGCTATGCCCCGAGGGACGCCAGCCTACGAGCAGTACTTC. This gives the protein CASAMPRGTPAYEQYF. V is TRBV27 and J is TRBJ2-7; D is perhaps TRBD1 or TRBD2 (5 bases each). CDR3 length: 16 residues. The V end lost 8 bases, the J end lost 2 bases, and 22 bases lay between the germline ends. Germline V lookup: CDR1 MNHEY, CDR2 SMNVEV (reference sequence).

The chain couples TRBV18 to TRBJ1-5; no reliable D call. CDR3 length: 15 residues. CDR1 and CDR2 from the germline V gene are KGHSH and LQKENI. V lost 4 bases, J lost 0 bases, and 10 bases lay in between. CDR3 in amino acids: CASSLDGNSNQPQHF. The CDR3 coding sequence is TGTGCCAGCTCACTGGACGGTAATAGCAATCAGCCCCAGCATTTT.

This chain links TRBV6-5 with TRBJ2-3, with no clear D. V was clipped by 5 bases and J by 5 bases, with 14 bases between them. CDR3 length equals 14 residues. Germline V gene data show CDR1 as MNHEY and CDR2 as SVGAGI. The CDR3 nucleotides read TGTGCCAGCAGTCACCGACAAGGGAAAGATACGCAGTATTTT. This sequence encodes CASSHRQGKDTQYF.

The V and J genes are TRBV7-9 and TRBJ2-5; D is unclear. Germline loops: CDR1 SEHNR, CDR2 FQNEAQ (reference sequence). The CDR3 spans 11 residues. The germline V and J ends were trimmed by 2 bases and 9 bases, with 7 bases remaining between them. CDR3 sequence reads: CASSLSGAQYF. The DNA for the CDR3 is TGTGCCAGCAGCTTATCCGGTGCCCAGTACTTC.

This clone was seen once. This rearrangement joins TRBV7-8 to TRBJ1-2, with D hard to call. CDR3 size: 12 residues. The germline gives CDR1 SGHVS, CDR2 FQNEAQ. V was clipped by 5 bases and J by 7 bases, with 11 bases between them. The DNA for the CDR3 is TGTGCCAGCAGCCCCCTTCAAGGTGGCTACACCTTC. This encodes CASSPLQGGYTF. Full variable domain (rest looked up from reference TRBV7-8 and TRBJ1-2): GAGVSQSPRYKVAKRGQDVALRCDPISGHVSLFWYQQALGQGPEFLTYFQNEAQLDKSGLPSDRFFAERPEGSVSTLKIQRTQQEDSAVYLCASSPLQGGYTFGSGTRLTVV.

The chain carries TRBV7-2 and TRBJ1-1; 8 bases match TRBD1. The germline V gene has CDR1 SGHTA and CDR2 FQGNSA. The CDR3 runs to 13 residues. V dropped 6 bases and J dropped 11; count of bases not matched to a gene: 11. The CDR3 region is CASRPRQGSRAFF. Here the CDR3 DNA reads TGTGCCAGCAGACCTAGACAGGGGTCTCGGGCTTTCTTT.

The gene calls are TRBV14 and TRBJ1-2; maybe TRBD1 (5 bases). The CDR3 is made up of 15 amino acids. Between the trimmed V and J ends, which lost 2 bases and 2 bases, there was a span of 12 bases. Germline V CDR1 and CDR2: SGHDN, FVKESK. In DNA, the CDR3 is TGTGCCAGCAGCCAACCAGGACACCGAAACTATGGCTACACCTTC. It codes for CASSQPGHRNYGYTF.